The clone carrying this TCR beta chain occurred many times. This specimen belongs to a study of T cell repertoires in cytomegalovirus infection. The CDR3 covers 14 residues. From germline, CDR1 is MDHEN and CDR2 SYDVKM. With 3 bases removed from V and 7 bases from J, the gap between germline ends came to 15 bases. Using its own MiXCR run on the reads, TCRdb lists one record per CDR3 protein. This table has more than 500,000 distinct CDR3 sequences, 16% appearing once. This receptor was taken from a human donor in good health (CMV status not recorded). Some clones in this sample may be carry-over from other donors' samples. This chain joins TRBV28 and TRBJ1-2; D is possibly TRBD1 (5 bases). The source material was CD8+ T cells from PBMCs. CDR3: CASSFGGENPGYTF. In DNA, the CDR3 is TGTGCCAGCAGTTTCGGGGGGGAGAACCCTGGCTACACCTTC.